These 30 T cell receptor beta chains were all obtained from the same sample, sequenced in a study of blood T cells in healthy people across ages. A second PCR, run for about 7 to 11 cycles, used a sample-barcoded 5' primer plus a J-beta primer mix. TCRdb reprocessed the 5' RACE reads via MiXCR and lists one record per CDR3 protein. The sample holds 1.5 million or so distinct CDR3 sequences; approximately 43% are singletons and the top ten take approximately 4%. Specimen: blood. All receptors come from a young woman in good health.

This clonotype has more than one count but fewer than ten. V is TRBV4-1 and J is TRBJ1-5, with a weak D call TRBD1 (5 bases). V was pared by 4 bases and J by 6 bases, with 16 bases between. The CDR3 is made up of 15 amino acids. Per germline, CDR1 MGHRA and CDR2 YSYEKL. The CDR3 DNA sequence: TGCGCCAGCAGCCCACATTCAGGGTTGGGTCAGCCCCAGCATTTT. It translates to CASSPHSGLGQPQHF.

The rearrangement uses TRBV14 and TRBJ2-7, with D hard to call. This CDR3 spans 15 amino acids. Germline V gives CDR1 SGHDN, CDR2 FVKESK. The ends were cut back, 1 base at V and 2 bases at J, with 12 bases in the middle. CDR3 residues: CASSQVAETTYEQYF. Written as DNA, the CDR3 is TGTGCCAGCAGCCAAGTGGCAGAAACTACCTACGAGCAGTACTTC.

The sample holds a few counts of this clonotype. V and J are TRBV11-2 and TRBJ1-1; TRBD1 matches 11 bases. Germline-derived CDR1 and CDR2 are SGHAT and FQNNGV. CDR3 size: 16 residues. The V gene end was trimmed by 4 bases and the J gene end by 6 bases; junction bases not matched to a gene: 10. In DNA form, the CDR3 reads TGTGCCAGCAGCTCGCCGGGACAGGGGGTTAGGGCTGAAGCTTTCTTT. Protein product: CASSSPGQGVRAEAFF.

For this clonotype: Germline and junction disagree at one end, which may indicate a read error. The genes are TRBV7-8 and TRBJ1-1; D gene unclear. The CDR3 sequence is 14 residues long. In germline, CDR1 is SGHVS, CDR2 FQNEAQ. The CDR3 sequence is CVSSLIGFDTEAFF. The CDR3 DNA follows: TGTGTCAGCAGCTTAATTGGGTTTGATACTGAAGCTTTCTTT. Full variable domain (outside the CDR3, taken from reference TRBV7-8 and TRBJ1-1): GAGVSQSPRYKVAKRGQDVALRCDPISGHVSLFWYQQALGQGPEFLTYFQNEAQLDKSGLPSDRFFAERPEGSVSTLKIQRTQQEDSAVYLCVSSLIGFDTEAFFGQGTRLTVV.

This clonotype was counted between two and nine times. The chain combines TRBV15 with TRBJ1-1, with D perhaps TRBD1 (5 bases). CDR3 length equals 13 residues. Germline-derived CDR1 and CDR2 are LNHNV and YYDKDF (reference sequence). V was pared by 5 bases and J by 3 bases, with 10 bases between. The DNA for the CDR3 is TGTGCCACCAGCCCCGGGGGTGACACTGAAGCTTTCTTT. Translation gives CATSPGGDTEAFF.

The chain joins TRBV5-1 to TRBJ2-1; D might be TRBD2 (5 bases). The CDR3 runs 15 residues. The germline V gene encodes CDR1 SGHRS and CDR2 YFSETQ. Deletions cut 4 bases from V and 6 bases from J, with 17 bases between. The CDR3 DNA is TGCGCCAGCAGCCCTCAGATTAGCGTACTCAATGAGCAGTTCTTC. It specifies CASSPQISVLNEQFF.

This rearrangement joins TRBV6-2 or TRBV6-3 to TRBJ2-5, with 13 bases aligning to TRBD2. This CDR3 is 16 amino acids long. V trimming: 7 bases; J trimming: 11 bases; junction bases outside the gene matches: 16. Germline CDR1 reads MNHEY; CDR2 reads SVGEGT. CDR3 DNA sequence: TGTGCCAGCAACCCGGGACTAGCGGGATCTTACAATGAGCAGTACTTC. Its protein product is CASNPGLAGSYNEQYF.

This clonotype appeared a few times. The V call is TRBV25-1, the J call TRBJ2-5, with 7 bases matching TRBD1. This CDR3 contains 17 residues. Germline CDR1 is MGHDK and CDR2 is SYGVNS. V trimming: 2 bases; J trimming: 1 base; junction bases outside the gene matches: 10. The CDR3 loop is CASSEPFRDSPQETQYF. CDR3 nucleotide sequence: TGTGCCAGCAGTGAACCTTTCCGGGACAGCCCCCAAGAGACCCAGTACTTC.

The chain combines TRBV6-5 with TRBJ1-1; D uncertain. The V end lost 6 bases, the J end lost 4 bases, and 15 bases lay between the germline ends. The CDR3 extends over 14 amino acids. In germline, CDR1 is MNHEY, CDR2 SVGAGI. The CDR3 region is CASSRTLWSTEAFF. DNA of the CDR3: TGTGCCAGCAGCCGGACTCTTTGGAGCACTGAAGCTTTCTTT.

This rearrangement joins TRBV25-1 to TRBJ1-1, with TRBD1 as a possible D gene (5 bases). Germline V gene sequence: CDR1 MGHDK, CDR2 SYGVNS. Trimming removed 7 bases from V and 1 base from J, with 10 bases in between. The CDR3 has 13 residues. CDR3 protein: CASNTGPNTEAFF. CDR3 nucleotides: TGTGCCAGCAATACAGGACCGAACACTGAAGCTTTCTTT.

The gene calls are TRBV11-1 and TRBJ2-1; 14 nucleotides line up with TRBD2. Trimming cost V 2 bases and J 1 base; bases outside gene matches: 7. The CDR3 sequence is 19 residues long. CDR1 is SGHAT and CDR2 is FQDESV in the germline V gene (reference sequence). As DNA, the CDR3 is TGTGCCAGCAGCTTACTTCCGGGACTAGCGGGAGTTTCCTACAATGAGCAGTTCTTC. Translated, it gives CASSLLPGLAGVSYNEQFF. The whole variable domain, filled in from reference TRBV11-1 and TRBJ2-1, reads EAEVAQSPRYKITEKSQAVAFWCDPISGHATLYWYRQILGQGPELLVQFQDESVVDDSQLPKDRFSAERLKGVDSTLKIQPAELGDSAMYLCASSLLPGLAGVSYNEQFFGPGTRLTVL.

The J gene is TRBJ2-3, the V gene TRBV20-1, with 7 nucleotides matching TRBD2. The CDR3 length is 14 residues. The junction had 10 bases not matched to a gene; V was cut back by 5 bases and J by 5 bases. The germline gives CDR1 DFQATT, CDR2 SNEGSKA (reference sequence). The chain's CDR3 is CSAQTGLLVDTQYF. CDR3 bases: TGCAGTGCTCAGACGGGACTATTAGTAGATACGCAGTATTTT.

The chain couples TRBV6-5 to TRBJ2-3, with 9 nucleotides matching TRBD2. The V gene's germline CDR1 is MNHEY and CDR2 SVGAGI. Trimming at V came to 7 bases and at J to 5 bases, leaving 7 bases not matched to a gene. The CDR3 loop spans 14 amino acids. The CDR3 coding sequence is TGTGCCAGCACGGCGGGGGGGCCAGGAGATACGCAGTATTTT. Amino acid sequence: CASTAGGPGDTQYF.

The genes are TRBV9 and TRBJ2-6, with a weak D call TRBD1 (5 bases). V was cut by 3 bases and J by 0 bases, with 25 bases left in between. CDR1 and CDR2 (germline): SGDLS, YYNGEE. This CDR3 is built from 21 residues. The CDR3: CASSDLPPSQVQVSGANVLTF. The CDR3 DNA sequence: TGTGCCAGCAGCGACCTACCCCCCAGTCAGGTACAGGTCTCTGGGGCCAACGTCCTGACTTTC.

CDR3 sequence (DNA): TGTGCCAGCAGTTTATTTGGCGATGGGGCCAACGTCCTGACTTTC. Protein sequence: CASSLFGDGANVLTF. The rearrangement uses TRBV27 and TRBJ2-6, with unresolved D. Trimming shortened V by 1 base and J by 3 bases, and 7 bases separated the two germline ends. Germline assignment: CDR1 MNHEY and CDR2 SMNVEV (reference sequence). CDR3 length equals 15 residues.

J is TRBJ1-5 and V is TRBV7-2; D is ambiguous. The germline V gene encodes CDR1 SGHTA and CDR2 FQGNSA. V was shortened by 5 bases and J by 9 bases, with 14 bases between the two germline ends. The CDR3 spans 13 residues. CDR3 in amino acids: CASSGHREGPQHF. In DNA form, the CDR3 reads TGTGCCAGCAGCGGCCACAGAGAAGGGCCCCAGCATTTT.

The chain uses TRBV6-2 or TRBV6-3 and TRBJ2-7; possibly TRBD2 for D (5 bases). The V and J ends lost 6 bases and 0 bases respectively, with 18 bases between them. This CDR3 is 16 amino acids long. The germline gives CDR1 MNHEY, CDR2 SVGEGT. The DNA of the CDR3 is TGTGCCAGCAGGCAAGCGGAGACATCGAGCTCCTACGAGCAGTACTTC. Its translation is CASRQAETSSSYEQYF.

The chain combines TRBV29-1 with TRBJ2-1; D not resolved. V lost 0 bases, J lost 9 bases, and 9 bases lay in between. Germline CDR1 and CDR2: SQVTM and ANQGSEA. The length of the CDR3 is 12 residues. CDR3 nucleotide sequence: TGCAGCGTTGAAGATGTGGCCGCTGAGCAGTTCTTC. Protein product: CSVEDVAAEQFF.

The chain joins TRBV12-3 or TRBV12-4 to TRBJ2-5; 10 bases match TRBD1. CDR3 length: 17 residues. Germline trimming cut 7 bases from V and 5 bases from J; bases unmatched to any gene: 16. The CDR3 region is CASNAPWGQGSIETQYF. CDR3 nucleotides: TGTGCCAGCAACGCGCCGTGGGGACAGGGGTCAATCGAGACCCAGTACTTC.

The V and J genes are TRBV6-1 and TRBJ2-7, with 10 bases matching TRBD2. There are 14 residues in the CDR3. CDR1 is MNHNS, CDR2 SASEGT, per germline. The trim removed 4 bases at V and 6 bases at J, leaving 6 bases unmatched. The CDR3: CASSGGLALSEQYF. Written as DNA, the CDR3 is TGTGCCAGCAGTGGGGGACTAGCGTTATCCGAGCAGTACTTC.

V and J are TRBV20-1 and TRBJ1-2; 7 bases align to TRBD1. CDR1 is DFQATT and CDR2 is SNEGSKA in the germline V gene (reference sequence). The V and J ends lost 1 base and 4 bases, in that order; junction bases with no gene match: 9. The CDR3 is 15 amino acids. The CDR3 region is CSARGDRDWIYGYTF. In nucleotides, the CDR3 is TGCAGTGCTAGAGGGGACAGAGACTGGATCTATGGCTACACCTTC.

A few counts support this clonotype. The chain has TRBV4-3 and TRBJ2-5; D is possibly TRBD1 or TRBD2 (5 bases each). The J call may not be correct, given that the DNA end is closer to TRBJ2-7. Germline-derived CDR1 and CDR2 are LGHNA and YSLEER. CDR3 size: 15 residues. The CDR3 is CASSQDLGPFYEQYF. Written as DNA, the CDR3 is TGCGCCAGCAGCCAAGATTTGGGACCCTTCTACGAGCAGTACTTC.

This clonotype appeared a few times. V is TRBV29-1 and J is TRBJ2-3, with 8 positions matching TRBD2. The CDR3 spans 14 residues. V shed 7 bases, J shed 2 bases, and the junction held 8 bases outside the gene matches. Germline CDR1 is SQVTM and CDR2 is ANQGSEA. The CDR3 loop reads CSAIQAGATDTQYF. The CDR3 DNA follows: TGCAGCGCAATTCAAGCGGGAGCCACAGATACGCAGTATTTT.

J is TRBJ1-2 and V is TRBV12-3 or TRBV12-4; TRBD1 is a possible D gene (5 bases). The V gene lost 5 bases and the J gene lost 2 bases, with 15 bases spanning the gap. The CDR3 runs 15 residues. Written as DNA, the CDR3 is TGTGCCAGCAGTCCAACAGGACGCGCCAACTATGGCTACACCTTC. It yields the protein CASSPTGRANYGYTF.

V gene TRBV6-5 combines with J gene TRBJ1-4; no firm D call. V lost 6 bases, J lost 1 base, and 12 bases lay in between. Germline lookup yields CDR1 MNHEY and CDR2 SVGAGI. This CDR3 is built from 15 residues. CDR3 loop: CASSRQSLTNEKLFF. The CDR3, as DNA: TGTGCCAGCAGCCGCCAGAGTTTAACTAATGAAAAACTGTTTTTT.

Remarks on this clonotype: The germline gene is not matched at one end of the junction; a read error may be the cause. J is TRBJ2-1 and V is TRBV18; D is possibly TRBD1 (6 bases). This CDR3 spans 15 amino acids. Germline loops: CDR1 KGHSH, CDR2 LQKENI. This chain's CDR3 is CASSPRQDSYNEQFF. The CDR3 DNA is TGTGCCAGCTCACCCAGACAGGACTCCTACAATGAGCAGTTCTTT.

This clonotype came up many times. The V call is TRBV5-1, the J call TRBJ1-2; unclear D gene. Trimming left V 7 bases short and J 6 bases short, with 16 bases between. Germline loops: CDR1 SGHRS, CDR2 YFSETQ. This CDR3 has 13 residues. As DNA, the CDR3 is TGCGCCAGCCGAATCGCGGTGGATAATGGCTACACCTTC. Residues: CASRIAVDNGYTF.

This chain uses TRBV29-1 with TRBJ2-1; no reliable D call. CDR1 and CDR2 (germline): SQVTM, ANQGSEA. This CDR3 contains 13 residues. The V end lost 4 bases, the J end lost 6 bases, and 13 bases lay between the germline ends. CDR3 bases: TGCAGCGTTGGTAGGGTTTTGAGCAATGAGCAGTTCTTC. Its protein is CSVGRVLSNEQFF.

The gene calls are TRBV6-5 and TRBJ1-4; 8 bases line up with TRBD1. V lost 6 bases to trimming and J lost 8 bases; unmatched junction nucleotides: 8. Germline values: CDR1 MNHEY, CDR2 SVGAGI. CDR3 length equals 14 residues. The CDR3 spells CASSQTGDGEKLFF. The CDR3 DNA follows: TGTGCCAGCAGCCAGACAGGGGACGGAGAAAAACTGTTTTTT.

This clonotype was seen a single time. The chain recombines TRBV7-6 with TRBJ2-1; 7 bases align to TRBD2. Trimming cost V 1 base and J 6 bases; bases outside gene matches: 9. The CDR3 totals 16 residues. CDR1 SGHVS and CDR2 FNYEAQ come from the germline V gene. This chain's CDR3 is CASSLDILASGNEQFF. DNA for the CDR3: TGTGCCAGCAGCTTAGATATCCTAGCTAGCGGCAATGAGCAGTTCTTC.